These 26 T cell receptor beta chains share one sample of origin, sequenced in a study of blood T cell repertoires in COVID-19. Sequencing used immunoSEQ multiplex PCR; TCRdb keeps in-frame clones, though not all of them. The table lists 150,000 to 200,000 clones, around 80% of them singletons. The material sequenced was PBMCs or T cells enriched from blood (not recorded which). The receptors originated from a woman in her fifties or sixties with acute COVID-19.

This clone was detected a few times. Here the CDR3 DNA reads TGCGCCAGCAGCCAAGATGGAACAGGGGGCGGCGGGGAGCTGTTTTTT. Translating gives CASSQDGTGGGGELFF. V and J are TRBV4-3 and TRBJ2-2; 9 bases map to TRBD1. This CDR3 contains 16 residues. Trimming at V came to 0 bases and at J to 7 bases, leaving 6 bases not matched to a gene. Per germline, CDR1 LGHNA and CDR2 YSLEER.

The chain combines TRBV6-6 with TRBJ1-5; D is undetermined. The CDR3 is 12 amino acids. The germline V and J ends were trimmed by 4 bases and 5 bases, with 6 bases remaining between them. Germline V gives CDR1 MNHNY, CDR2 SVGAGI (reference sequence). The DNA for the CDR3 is TGTGCCAGCAGTTTTTCGGATCAGCCCCAGCATTTT. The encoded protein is CASSFSDQPQHF.

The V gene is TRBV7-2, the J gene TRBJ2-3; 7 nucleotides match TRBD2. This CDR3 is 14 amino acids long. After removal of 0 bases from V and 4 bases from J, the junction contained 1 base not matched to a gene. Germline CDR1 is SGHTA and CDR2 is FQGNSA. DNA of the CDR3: TGTGCCAGCAGCTTAGCGGGGGGGTCAGATACGCAGTATTTT. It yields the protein CASSLAGGSDTQYF.

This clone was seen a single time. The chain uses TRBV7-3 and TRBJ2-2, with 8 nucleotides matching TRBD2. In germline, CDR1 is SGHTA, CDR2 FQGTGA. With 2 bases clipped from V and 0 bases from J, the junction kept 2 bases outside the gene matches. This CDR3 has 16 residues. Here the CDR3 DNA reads TGTGCCAGCAGCTTAGCGACTAGCGCGAACACCGGGGAGCTGTTTTTT. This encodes CASSLATSANTGELFF. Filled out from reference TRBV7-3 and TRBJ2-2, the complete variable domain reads GAGVSQTPSNKVTEKGKYVELRCDPISGHTALYWYRQSLGQGPEFLIYFQGTGAADDSGLPNDRFFAVRPEGSVSTLKIQRTERGDSAVYLCASSLATSANTGELFFGEGSRLTVL.

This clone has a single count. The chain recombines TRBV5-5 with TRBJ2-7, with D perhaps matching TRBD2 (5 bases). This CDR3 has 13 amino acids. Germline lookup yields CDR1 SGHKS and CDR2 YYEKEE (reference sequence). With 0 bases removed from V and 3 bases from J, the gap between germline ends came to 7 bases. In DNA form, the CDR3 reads TGTGCCAGCAGCTTGGTCGCGGGCTACGAGCAGTACGTC. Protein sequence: CASSLVAGYEQYV.

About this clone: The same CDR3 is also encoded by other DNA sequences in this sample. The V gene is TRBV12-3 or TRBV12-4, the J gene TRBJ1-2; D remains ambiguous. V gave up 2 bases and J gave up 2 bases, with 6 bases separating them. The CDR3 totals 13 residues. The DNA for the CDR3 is TGTGCCAGCAGTTTATCGGGGAACTATGGCTACACCTTC. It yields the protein CASSLSGNYGYTF.

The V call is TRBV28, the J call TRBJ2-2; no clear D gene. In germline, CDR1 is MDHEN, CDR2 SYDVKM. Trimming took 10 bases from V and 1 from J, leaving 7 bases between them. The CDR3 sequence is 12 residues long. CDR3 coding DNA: TGTGCCACCCATAGGAACACCGGGGAGCTGTTTTTT. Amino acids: CATHRNTGELFF.

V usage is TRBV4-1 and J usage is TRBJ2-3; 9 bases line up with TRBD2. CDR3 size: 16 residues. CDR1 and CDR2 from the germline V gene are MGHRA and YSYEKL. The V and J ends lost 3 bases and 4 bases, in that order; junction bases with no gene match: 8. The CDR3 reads CASSHEAGGAADTQYF. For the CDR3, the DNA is TGCGCCAGCAGCCATGAGGCGGGGGGGGCAGCAGATACGCAGTATTTT.

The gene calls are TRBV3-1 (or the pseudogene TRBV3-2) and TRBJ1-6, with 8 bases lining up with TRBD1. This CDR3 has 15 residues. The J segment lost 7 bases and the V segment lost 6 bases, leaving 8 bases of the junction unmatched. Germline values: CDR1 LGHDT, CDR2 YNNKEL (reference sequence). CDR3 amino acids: CASRQQGQANSPLHF. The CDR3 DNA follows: TGTGCCAGCAGACAACAGGGACAGGCCAATTCACCCCTCCACTTT.

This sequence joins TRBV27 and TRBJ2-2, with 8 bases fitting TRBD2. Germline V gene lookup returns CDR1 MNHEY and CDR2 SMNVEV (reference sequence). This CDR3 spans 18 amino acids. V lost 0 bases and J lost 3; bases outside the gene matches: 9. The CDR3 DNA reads TGTGCCAGCAGTTTATCGGTGCTCGCGGGGGGTTACACCGGGGAGCTGTTTTTT. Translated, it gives CASSLSVLAGGYTGELFF.

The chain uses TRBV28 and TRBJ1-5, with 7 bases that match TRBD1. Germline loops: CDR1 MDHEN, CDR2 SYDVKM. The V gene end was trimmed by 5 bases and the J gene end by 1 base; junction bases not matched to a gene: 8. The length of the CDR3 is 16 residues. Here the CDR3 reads CASSPTGTTSNQPQHF. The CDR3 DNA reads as TGTGCCAGCAGTCCGACAGGGACCACGAGCAATCAGCCCCAGCATTTT.

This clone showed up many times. CDR3 sequence reads: CASSSGLAGGNEQFF. CDR3 in DNA: TGTGCCAGCAGCTCTGGACTAGCGGGGGGCAATGAGCAGTTCTTC. The chain joins TRBV5-4 to TRBJ2-1; the match to TRBD2 covers 14 bases. The CDR3 loop spans 15 amino acids. Germline values: CDR1 SGHNT, CDR2 YYREEE (reference sequence). J lost 6 bases, V lost 3 bases, and 2 bases had no gene match.

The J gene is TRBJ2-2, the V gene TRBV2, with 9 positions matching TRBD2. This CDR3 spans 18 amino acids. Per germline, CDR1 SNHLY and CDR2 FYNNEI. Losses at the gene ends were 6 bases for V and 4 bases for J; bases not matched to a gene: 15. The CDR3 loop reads CASRGDGRAGGGTGELFF. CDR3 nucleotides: TGTGCCAGCAGAGGGGACGGGCGAGCGGGGGGAGGCACCGGGGAGCTGTTTTTT.

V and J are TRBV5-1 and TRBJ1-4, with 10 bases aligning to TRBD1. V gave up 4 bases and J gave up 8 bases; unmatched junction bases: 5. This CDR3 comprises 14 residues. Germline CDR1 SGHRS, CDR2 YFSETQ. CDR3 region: CASSHGQGEEKLFF. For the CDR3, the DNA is TGCGCCAGCAGCCACGGACAGGGGGAAGAAAAACTGTTTTTT.

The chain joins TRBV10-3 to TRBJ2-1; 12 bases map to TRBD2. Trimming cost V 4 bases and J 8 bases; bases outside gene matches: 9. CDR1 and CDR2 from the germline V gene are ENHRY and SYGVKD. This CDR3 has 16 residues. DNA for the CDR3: TGTGCCATCAGTGTAGTACCTAGCGGGGGGGGCTATGAGCAGTTCTTC. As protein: CAISVVPSGGGYEQFF.

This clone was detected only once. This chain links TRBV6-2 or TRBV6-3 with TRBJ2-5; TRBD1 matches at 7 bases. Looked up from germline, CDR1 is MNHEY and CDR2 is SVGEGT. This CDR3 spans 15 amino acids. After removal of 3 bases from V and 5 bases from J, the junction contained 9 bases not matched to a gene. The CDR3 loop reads CASSYGAGTVETQYF. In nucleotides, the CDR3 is TGTGCCAGCAGTTATGGAGCAGGGACAGTTGAGACCCAGTACTTC.

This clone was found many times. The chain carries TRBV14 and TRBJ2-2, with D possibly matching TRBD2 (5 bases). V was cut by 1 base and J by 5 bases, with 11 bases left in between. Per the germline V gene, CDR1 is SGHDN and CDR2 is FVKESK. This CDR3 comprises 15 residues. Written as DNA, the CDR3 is TGTGCCAGCAGCCAAGTAGCTGGGGAGACCGGGGAGCTGTTTTTT. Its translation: CASSQVAGETGELFF.

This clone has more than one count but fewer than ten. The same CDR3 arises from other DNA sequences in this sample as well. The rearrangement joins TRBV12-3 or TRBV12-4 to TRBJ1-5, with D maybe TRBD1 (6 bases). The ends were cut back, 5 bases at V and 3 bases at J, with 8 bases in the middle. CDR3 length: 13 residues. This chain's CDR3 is CASSPGDNQPQHF. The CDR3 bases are TGTGCCAGCAGTCCAGGGGACAATCAGCCCCAGCATTTT.

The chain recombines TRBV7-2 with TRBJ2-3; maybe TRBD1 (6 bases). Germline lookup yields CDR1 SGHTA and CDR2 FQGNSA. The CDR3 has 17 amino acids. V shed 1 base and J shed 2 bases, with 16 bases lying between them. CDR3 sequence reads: CASSLDSDRLYTDTQYF. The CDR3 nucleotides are TGTGCCAGCAGCTTAGATTCCGACAGGCTCTACACAGATACGCAGTATTTT.

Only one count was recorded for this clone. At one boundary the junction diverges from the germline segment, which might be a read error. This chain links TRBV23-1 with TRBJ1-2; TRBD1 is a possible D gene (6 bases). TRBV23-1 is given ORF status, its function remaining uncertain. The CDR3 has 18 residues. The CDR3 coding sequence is TGCGCCAGCACTCAATCAGGGTCTGGGGGCCGAGGGATGTGGGGCTACACCTTC. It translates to CASTQSGSGGRGMWGYTF.

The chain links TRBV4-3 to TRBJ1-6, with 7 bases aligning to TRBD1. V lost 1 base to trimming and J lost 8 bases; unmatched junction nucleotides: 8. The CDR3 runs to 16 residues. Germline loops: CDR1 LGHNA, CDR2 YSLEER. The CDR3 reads CASSQAPGTDYSPLHF. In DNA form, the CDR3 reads TGCGCCAGCAGCCAAGCTCCCGGGACAGACTATTCACCCCTCCACTTT.

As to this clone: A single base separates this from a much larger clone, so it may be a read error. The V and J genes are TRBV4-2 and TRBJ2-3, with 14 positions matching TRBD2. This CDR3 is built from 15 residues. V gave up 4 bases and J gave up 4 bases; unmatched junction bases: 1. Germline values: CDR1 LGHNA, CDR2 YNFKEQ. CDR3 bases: TGTGCCAGCAGCCCGACTAGCGGGGGGGCAGATACGCAGTATTTT. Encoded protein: CASSPTSGGADTQYF.

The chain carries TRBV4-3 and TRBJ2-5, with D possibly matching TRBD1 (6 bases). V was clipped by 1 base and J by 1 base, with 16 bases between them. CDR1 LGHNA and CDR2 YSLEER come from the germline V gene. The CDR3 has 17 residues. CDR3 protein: CASSQAYKTGSQETQYF. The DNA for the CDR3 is TGCGCCAGCAGCCAAGCTTACAAGACAGGATCCCAAGAGACCCAGTACTTC.

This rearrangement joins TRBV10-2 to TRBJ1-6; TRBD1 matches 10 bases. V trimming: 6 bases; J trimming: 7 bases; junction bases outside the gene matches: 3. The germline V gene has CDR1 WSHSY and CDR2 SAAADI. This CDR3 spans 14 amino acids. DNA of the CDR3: TGCGCCAGCAGGGGGACAGGGGTAAATTCACCCCTCCACTTT. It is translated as CASRGTGVNSPLHF.

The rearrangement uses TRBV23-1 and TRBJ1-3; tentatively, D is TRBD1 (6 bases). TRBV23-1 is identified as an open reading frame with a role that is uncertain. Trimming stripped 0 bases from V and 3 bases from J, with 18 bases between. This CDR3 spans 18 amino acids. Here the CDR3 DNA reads TGCGCCAGCAGTCAATCTTGGGGCCAGGGGCAAAATGGAAACACCATATATTTT. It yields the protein CASSQSWGQGQNGNTIYF.

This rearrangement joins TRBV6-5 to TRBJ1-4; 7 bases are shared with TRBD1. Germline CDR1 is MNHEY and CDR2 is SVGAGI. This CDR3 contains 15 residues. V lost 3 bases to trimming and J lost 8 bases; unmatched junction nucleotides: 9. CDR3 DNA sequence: TGTGCCAGCAGTTATGCCAGGGAAGGGGGCGAAAAACTGTTTTTT. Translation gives CASSYAREGGEKLFF.